This T cell receptor (beta chain) was recovered during a study of shared clonotypes between healthy human individuals. Sequenced by immunoSEQ multiplex PCR; TCRdb stores in-frame clones only, minus some. The sample contains 600,000 or so clones, about 95% of which appear only once. In the naive CD8 group, cells lacked CD45RO and were positively selected for CCR7, so terminally differentiated effector memory CD45RA+ cells were left out. V was trimmed by 7 bases and J by 2 bases, leaving 13 bases between them. Looked up from germline, CDR1 is SGHTS and CDR2 is YDEGEE. The length of the CDR3 is 14 residues. Findings of the study overall: Memory subsets had estimated richness that was generally smaller than that of naive subsets. All-four-donor shared clonotypes had higher generation probabilities than non-shared clonotypes did.

Concerning this clone: What it recognizes is unknown.

Material for sequencing was naive CD8+ T cells sorted from blood. The sequence derives from a woman in her twenties or thirties in good health. This chain connects TRBV5-8 to TRBJ2-1; a weak D match, TRBD1 (6 bases). CDR3 DNA sequence: TGTGCCAGCGGCCGGGACACAACCTACAATGAGCAGTTCTTC. It translates to CASGRDTTYNEQFF.